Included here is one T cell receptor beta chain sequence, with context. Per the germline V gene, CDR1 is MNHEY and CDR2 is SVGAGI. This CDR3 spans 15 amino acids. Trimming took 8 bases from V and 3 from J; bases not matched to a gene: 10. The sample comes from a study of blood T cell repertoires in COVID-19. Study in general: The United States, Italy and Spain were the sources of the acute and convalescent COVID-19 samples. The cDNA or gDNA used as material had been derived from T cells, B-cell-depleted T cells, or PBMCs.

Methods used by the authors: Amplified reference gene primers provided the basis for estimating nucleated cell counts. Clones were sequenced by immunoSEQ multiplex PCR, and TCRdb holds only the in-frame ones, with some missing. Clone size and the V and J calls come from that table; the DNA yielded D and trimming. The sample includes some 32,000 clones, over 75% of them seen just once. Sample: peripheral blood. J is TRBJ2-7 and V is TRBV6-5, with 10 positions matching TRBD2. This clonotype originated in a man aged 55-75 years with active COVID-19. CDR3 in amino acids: CASREGASGSYEQYF. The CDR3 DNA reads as TGTGCCAGCCGAGAGGGGGCTAGCGGGAGCTACGAGCAGTACTTC.